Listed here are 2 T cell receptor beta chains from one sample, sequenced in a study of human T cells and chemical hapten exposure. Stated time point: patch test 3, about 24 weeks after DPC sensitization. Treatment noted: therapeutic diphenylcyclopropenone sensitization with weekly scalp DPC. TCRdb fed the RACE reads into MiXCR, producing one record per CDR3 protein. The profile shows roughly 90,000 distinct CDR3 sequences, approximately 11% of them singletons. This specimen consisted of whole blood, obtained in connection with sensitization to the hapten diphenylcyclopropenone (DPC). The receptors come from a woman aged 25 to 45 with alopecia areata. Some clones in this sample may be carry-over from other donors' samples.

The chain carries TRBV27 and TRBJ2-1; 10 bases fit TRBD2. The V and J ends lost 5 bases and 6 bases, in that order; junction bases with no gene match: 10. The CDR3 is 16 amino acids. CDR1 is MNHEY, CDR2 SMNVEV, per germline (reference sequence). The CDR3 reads CASSTPSSGRVNEQFF. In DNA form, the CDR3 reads TGTGCCAGCAGTACTCCCTCTAGCGGGAGAGTCAATGAGCAGTTCTTC.

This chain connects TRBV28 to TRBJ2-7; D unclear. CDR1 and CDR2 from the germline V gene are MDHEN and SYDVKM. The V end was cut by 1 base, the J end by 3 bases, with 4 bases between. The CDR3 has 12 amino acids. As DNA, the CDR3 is TGTGCCAGCAGTTTATCCTTCTACGAGCAGTACTTC. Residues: CASSLSFYEQYF.